These 18 T cell receptor beta chains came from one sample sequenced in a study of T cell clonality in common variable immunodeficiency. The method was immunoSEQ multiplex PCR; TCRdb's version includes in-frame clones alone and lacks a portion of them. Recorded here are about 42,000 clones, none singletons. Sequenced input: peripheral blood mononuclear cells. These TCRs come from a person aged 18 to 70 in good health.

This clone was seen many times. The sequenced fragment ends 3 residues before the CDR3 boundary, so the rest is inferred from the germline J gene. The chain links TRBV20-1 to TRBJ2-7; 10 bases match TRBD2. Germline-derived CDR1 and CDR2 are DFQATT and SNEGSKA (reference sequence). CDR3 length: 18 residues. Trimming at V came to 0 bases and at J to 1 base, leaving 12 bases not matched to a gene. CDR3 loop: CSAREVASGSVTSYEQYF. The part of the CDR3 DNA that was read is TGCAGTGCTAGAGAAGTCGCTAGCGGGAGCGTTACGTCCTACGAG.

This clone was seen at least ten times. Read sequence stops 3 residues before the CDR3 end, and the germline J gene provides the missing end. This chain uses TRBV7-9 with TRBJ2-1; the D gene could be TRBD1 or TRBD2 (7 bases each). V lost 6 bases and J lost 3, with 15 bases in between. This CDR3 has 15 residues. CDR1 SEHNR and CDR2 FQNEAQ come from the germline V gene (reference sequence). The DNA read from the CDR3 is TGTGCCAGCAGGAGGGAGGGGGCCGGCTACAATGAG. Translating gives CASRREGAGYNE. The complete CDR3 reads CASRREGAGYNEQFF. The whole variable domain, filled in from reference TRBV7-9 and TRBJ2-1, reads DTGVSQNPRHKITKRGQNVTFRCDPISEHNRLYWYRQTLGQGPEFLTYFQNEAQLEKSRLLSDRFSAERPKGSFSTLEIQRTEQGDSAMYLCASRREGAGYNEQFFGPGTRLTVL.

This clone was counted many times. The missing CDR3 end, 3 residues past where the read stops, is filled in from the germline J gene. The V gene is TRBV7-2, the J gene TRBJ2-7; D is ambiguous. The ends were cut back, 1 base at V and 3 bases at J, with 7 bases in the middle. The CDR3 length is 13 residues. Germline V gives CDR1 SGHTA, CDR2 FQGNSA. CDR3 amino acids: CASSLGSFYEQYF. The DNA read from the CDR3 is TGTGCCAGCAGCTTAGGCAGTTTCTACGAG.

This clone came up a few times. The read terminates 3 residues before the CDR3 end, so the remaining end is supplied by the germline J gene. The gene calls are TRBV18 and TRBJ2-3; D gene uncertain. This CDR3 is built from 15 residues. Germline CDR1 and CDR2: KGHSH and LQKENI. CDR3 loop: CASSPIKAPQETQYF. The sequenced part of the CDR3 DNA is TGTGCCAGCTCACCCATAAAAGCTCCCCAAGAGACG.

A remark on this clone: The CDR3 extends 3 residues past the end of the read, so its final part is completed from the germline J gene. The chain combines TRBV11-1 with TRBJ2-1, with 10 bases lining up with TRBD2. J lost 9 bases, V lost 3 bases, and 8 bases had no gene match. The CDR3 has 15 residues. CDR1 is SGHAT, CDR2 FQDESV, per germline (reference sequence). CDR3 bases read: TGTGCCAGCAGCTTTCTAGCGGGAGATCAGGGTGAG. Amino acids: CASSFLAGDQGE. The entire CDR3 protein reads CASSFLAGDQGEQFF. Based on the CDR3 plus reference TRBV11-1 and TRBJ2-1, the full variable domain is EAEVAQSPRYKITEKSQAVAFWCDPISGHATLYWYRQILGQGPELLVQFQDESVVDDSQLPKDRFSAERLKGVDSTLKIQPAELGDSAMYLCASSFLAGDQGEQFFGPGTRLTVL.

This clone was recorded many times. The CDR3 end lies 3 residues beyond the end of the read and is filled in from the germline J gene. The rearrangement joins TRBV28 to TRBJ2-3; D may correspond to TRBD1 or TRBD2 (5 bases each). The CDR3 covers 15 residues. V was clipped by 3 bases and J by 5 bases, with 15 bases between them. The germline gives CDR1 MDHEN, CDR2 SYDVKM. The CDR3 sequence is CASSLVGDRQDTQYF. Incomplete CDR3 DNA: TGTGCCAGCAGTTTGGTGGGAGACAGACAAGATACG.

With respect to this clone: The read halts 3 residues ahead of the CDR3 end, with the missing end drawn from the germline J gene. The chain uses TRBV6-1 and TRBJ2-5; 9 bases are a match to TRBD2. V lost 4 bases to trimming and J lost 5 bases; unmatched junction nucleotides: 5. The V gene's germline CDR1 is MNHNS and CDR2 SASEGT. The CDR3 is made up of 14 amino acids. CDR3 residues: CASSAGTSFETQYF. The covered CDR3 bases are TGTGCCAGCAGTGCCGGGACTAGCTTTGAGACC.

This clone was counted at least ten times. The missing CDR3 end, 3 residues past where the read stops, is filled in from the germline J gene. The rearrangement uses TRBV5-1 and TRBJ1-1, with D tentatively TRBD1 (5 bases). Trimming cost V 5 bases and J 0 bases, with 11 bases left between them. The CDR3 loop spans 14 amino acids. Germline values: CDR1 SGHRS, CDR2 YFSETQ. This CDR3 is CASRTGIMNTEAFF. Partial CDR3 DNA: TGCGCCAGCAGAACAGGAATCATGAACACTGAA.

This clone was observed at least ten times. Read data end 3 residues before the CDR3 end; the end is taken from the germline J gene. The rearrangement links TRBV7-2 to TRBJ2-1; a weak D match, TRBD1 (6 bases). Trimming left V 5 bases short and J 8 bases short, with 16 bases between. Germline CDR1 is SGHTA and CDR2 is FQGNSA. The CDR3 is 14 amino acids. CDR3 DNA, as far as it was read: TGTGCCAGCAGCGTTGGGGGCTCCAGAGATGAG. It encodes CASSVGGSRDE. The entire CDR3 protein reads CASSVGGSRDEQFF.

This clone was seen ten or more times. The CDR3 DNA, read in part, is TGTGCCTGGAGCGGACTCTCAAATGAG. This encodes CAWSGLSNE. The whole CDR3 protein reads CAWSGLSNEQFF. The chain couples TRBV30 to TRBJ2-1; tentative D call: TRBD2 (5 bases). With the read ending 3 residues before the CDR3 end, the germline J gene is used to fill in that end. Trimming cost V 3 bases and J 7 bases, with 10 bases left between them. This CDR3 is built from 12 residues. Per the germline V gene, CDR1 is GTSNPN and CDR2 is SVGIG (reference sequence).

As regards this clone: The CDR3 goes on 3 residues after the read ends, and that part is filled in from the germline J gene. This chain connects TRBV5-1 to TRBJ2-7; possible D gene TRBD1, 6 bases. The CDR3 contains 15 residues. V was trimmed by 0 bases and J by 2 bases, leaving 12 bases between them. Germline V lookup: CDR1 SGHRS, CDR2 YFSETQ. The CDR3 bases that were read are TGCGCCAGCAGCTTGGTGCCAGGGGTTGCCTACGAG. Amino acid sequence: CASSLVPGVAYE. In full, the CDR3 reads CASSLVPGVAYEQYF.

Many counts were recorded for this clone. CDR3 DNA (partial): TGCGCCAGCAGTCAATCGCTGCTAAGACAGCTCCCCAAGACC. Translating it yields CASSQSLLRQLPKT. The entire CDR3 is CASSQSLLRQLPKTQYF. V and J are TRBV23-1 and TRBJ2-5; a weak D match, TRBD1 (5 bases). The read halts 3 residues ahead of the CDR3 end, with the missing end drawn from the germline J gene. TRBV23-1 counts as an open reading frame of uncertain function. With 0 bases removed from V and 6 bases from J, the gap between germline ends came to 20 bases. The CDR3 loop spans 17 amino acids.

This clone has at least ten counts. The read falls 3 residues short of the CDR3 end, and the missing part is taken from the germline J gene. This rearrangement joins TRBV20-1 to TRBJ2-1; 9 bases agree with TRBD2. This CDR3 contains 17 residues. Germline assignment: CDR1 DFQATT and CDR2 SNEGSKA (reference sequence). The J segment lost 2 bases and the V segment lost 0 bases, leaving 8 bases of the junction unmatched. CDR3 sequence reads: CSARDHSGRRTYNEQFF. The CDR3 bases that were read are TGCAGTGCTAGAGACCACAGCGGGAGGCGGACCTACAATGAG.

This clone was seen many times. From the germline J gene comes the end of the CDR3, since the read stops 3 residues before it. The V call is TRBV5-1, the J call TRBJ1-3; 8 bases match TRBD1. The CDR3 sequence is 13 residues long. In germline, CDR1 is SGHRS, CDR2 YFSETQ. The part of the CDR3 DNA that was read is TGCGCCAGCAGCTTGGGGACAGGGAATACC. Its protein is CASSLGTGNT. The entire CDR3 sequence reads CASSLGTGNTIYF. The complete variable domain, with remaining parts taken from reference TRBV5-1 and TRBJ1-3, reads KAGVTQTPRYLIKTRGQQVTLSCSPISGHRSVSWYQQTPGQGLQFLFEYFSETQRNKGNFPGRFSGRQFSNSRSEMNVSTLELGDSALYLCASSLGTGNTIYFGEGSWLTVV.

This clone appeared many times. The observed sequence ends 3 residues before the CDR3 terminus, with the missing tail filled in from the germline J gene. The chain links TRBV29-1 to TRBJ1-4, with 7 bases aligning to TRBD1. The CDR3 is made up of 13 amino acids. Germline V CDR1 and CDR2: SQVTM, ANQGSEA. Trimming cost V 3 bases and J 6 bases; bases outside gene matches: 4. The chain's CDR3 is CSVDGTEDEKLFF. The covered CDR3 bases are TGCAGCGTTGACGGGACAGAAGATGAAAAA.

Comments on this clone: The read halts 3 residues ahead of the CDR3 end, with the missing end drawn from the germline J gene. J is TRBJ1-2 and V is TRBV7-3; 9 bases map to TRBD1. The CDR3 consists of 15 residues. Germline V gene sequence: CDR1 SGHTA, CDR2 FQGTGA. The ends lost 5 bases at V and 6 bases at J; junction bases unmatched: 10. The CDR3 here is CASSVSGTGLHGYTF. CDR3 DNA, as far as it was read: TGTGCCAGCAGCGTATCCGGGACAGGGTTACATGGC.

This clone came up many times. The missing CDR3 end, 3 residues past where the read stops, is filled in from the germline J gene. The chain couples TRBV13 to TRBJ2-3; D is ambiguous. Trimming stripped 0 bases from V and 4 bases from J, with 5 bases between. The CDR3 is 13 residues long. Germline CDR1 and CDR2: PRHDT and FYEKMQ (reference sequence). The sequenced part of the CDR3 DNA is TGTGCCAGCAGCTTAGGCCTTGCAGATACG. This translates into CASSLGLADT. The whole CDR3 protein is CASSLGLADTQYF.

This clone was observed at least ten times. The read ends 3 residues before the CDR3 terminus; that terminus is restored from the germline J gene. The chain combines TRBV18 with TRBJ2-1; the D gene is possibly TRBD1 (5 bases). The CDR3 consists of 13 residues. V was trimmed by 2 bases and J by 8 bases, leaving 10 bases between them. The germline V gene encodes CDR1 KGHSH and CDR2 LQKENI. The CDR3 spells CASSPEQDDEQFF. The part of the CDR3 DNA that was read is TGTGCCAGCTCACCAGAACAGGATGATGAG.